Listed below are T cell receptor beta chains from one sample, sequenced in a study of blood T cells in healthy people across ages. In TCRdb, the 5' RACE reads were re-called with MiXCR into one record per CDR3 protein. The sample consists of over 1,500,000 distinct CDR3 sequences, about 39% of them appearing once. What was sequenced was blood. The receptor set was obtained from a human donor in good health. The CDR3 runs from the conserved cysteine through the conserved F or W. A D gene is named only where the DNA matches it firmly. Not every row has a clone size; where given, it reads once, few, many or a size class.

v_gene	abundance	d_gene	j_gene	CDR3nt	CDR3aa
TRBV10-3	NA	NA	TRBJ1-5	TGTGCCATCAGTGAGTCGACCGGGGGGCCCCAGCATTTT	CAISESTGGPQHF
TRBV30	NA	NA	TRBJ2-6	TGTGCCTGGAGTCGCTCTGGGGCCAACGTCCTGACTTTC	CAWSRSGANVLTF
TRBV29-1	NA	TRBD2	TRBJ2-1	TGCAGCGTTGAAGAAGGGAGTAGCGGGGGGGCCATCGATGAGCAGTTCTTC	CSVEEGSSGGAIDEQFF
TRBV12-3/TRBV12-4	NA	TRBD1	TRBJ1-2	TGTGCCAGCAGTCCTGACAGGGGGGAGGCCCATGGCTACACCTTC	CASSPDRGEAHGYTF
TRBV15	NA	NA	TRBJ2-7	TGTGCCACCAGCAAGCACTTGGGGTTCTACGAGCAGTACTTC	CATSKHLGFYEQYF
TRBV9	NA	TRBD2	TRBJ2-5	TGTGCCAGCAGCGTGAGCGGGGGGGCACCGTGGGAGACCCAGTACTTC	CASSVSGGAPWETQYF
TRBV7-2	few	NA	TRBJ1-5	TGTGCCAGCAGCTTCCTGGGGGATCAGCCCCAGCATTTT	CASSFLGDQPQHF
TRBV27	NA	NA	TRBJ2-3	TGTGCCAGCAGTTTTGTCGCCTACACAGATACGCAGTATTTT	CASSFVAYTDTQYF
TRBV4-1	few	NA	TRBJ1-5	TGCGCCAGCAGCCAAGGCTTTCTATTCGGGCAGCCCCAGCATTTT	CASSQGFLFGQPQHF
TRBV20-1	many	NA	TRBJ2-3	TGCAGTGCCCCGGGTGGTAGACAGCTCACAGATACGCAGTATTTT	CSAPGGRQLTDTQYF
TRBV12-3/TRBV12-4	NA	NA	TRBJ2-1	TGTGCCAGCAGTCTCGGGACTTTGCTCTACAATGAGCAGTTCTTC	CASSLGTLLYNEQFF
TRBV3-1	NA	TRBD1	TRBJ2-5	TGTGCCAGCAGCCAAGAGACAGGGGGCGCTGGGGAGGCCCAGTACTTC	CASSQETGGAGEAQYF
TRBV6-5	NA	TRBD1	TRBJ2-3	TGTGCCAGCAGTCTATCTCTCGGACAGGCGAGCACAGATACGCAGTATTTT	CASSLSLGQASTDTQYF
TRBV20-1	NA	TRBD2	TRBJ2-3	TGCAGTGCCGCGAAGCTTCCGAGCGGGGGGGCCTTGGGAGATACGCAGTATTTT	CSAAKLPSGGALGDTQYF
TRBV4-3	NA	TRBD1	TRBJ2-7	TGCGCCAGCAGCCAAGGGACAGGGTATTCCTACGAGCAGTACTTC	CASSQGTGYSYEQYF
TRBV10-3	few	TRBD1	TRBJ2-3	TGTGCCATCAGGCCTCGGGCAGGGGGCGCCTACACAGATACGCAGTATTTT	CAIRPRAGGAYTDTQYF
TRBV5-1	NA	TRBD2	TRBJ2-5	TGCGCCAGCAGCTTACTACTAGCGGGGGAGGTAGCGTACTTC	CASSLLLAGEVAYF